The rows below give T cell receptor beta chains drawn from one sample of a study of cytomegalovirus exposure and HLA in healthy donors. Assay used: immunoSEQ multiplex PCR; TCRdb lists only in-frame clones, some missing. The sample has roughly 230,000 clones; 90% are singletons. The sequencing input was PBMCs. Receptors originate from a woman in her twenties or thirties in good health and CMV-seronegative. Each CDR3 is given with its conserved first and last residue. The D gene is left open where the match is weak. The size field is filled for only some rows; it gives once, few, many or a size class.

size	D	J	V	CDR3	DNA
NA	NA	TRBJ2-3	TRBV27	CASSDHTTGSSTDTQYF	TGTGCCAGCAGTGACCACACAACAGGGTCTAGCACAGATACGCAGTATTTT
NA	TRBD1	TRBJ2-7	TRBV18	CASSGYVQGASYEQYF	TGTGCCAGCTCAGGCTACGTTCAGGGGGCCTCCTACGAGCAGTACTTC
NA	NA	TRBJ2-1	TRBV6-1	CASSESQKSYNEQFF	TGTGCCAGCAGTGAATCTCAAAAATCCTACAATGAGCAGTTCTTC
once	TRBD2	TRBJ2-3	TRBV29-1	CSVEDVAGVSTDTQYF	TGCAGCGTTGAAGATGTAGCGGGAGTAAGCACAGATACGCAGTATTTT
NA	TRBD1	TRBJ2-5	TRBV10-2	CASGSGIGTGGETQYF	TGCGCCAGCGGTTCGGGAATAGGGACAGGGGGAGAGACCCAGTACTTC
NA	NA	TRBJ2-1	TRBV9	CASSVAGDAYNEQFF	TGTGCCAGCAGCGTAGCGGGAGACGCCTACAATGAGCAGTTCTTC
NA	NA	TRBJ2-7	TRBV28	CASGAGGSYEQYF	TGTGCCAGCGGGGCAGGAGGATCCTACGAGCAGTACTTC
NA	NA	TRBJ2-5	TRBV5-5	CASSGIELVEETQYF	TGTGCCAGCAGCGGAATAGAGCTTGTCGAAGAGACCCAGTACTTC
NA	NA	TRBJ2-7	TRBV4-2	CASSQAGEYEQYF	TGTGCCAGCAGCCAAGCAGGGGAATACGAGCAGTACTTC
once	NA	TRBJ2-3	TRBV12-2	CASRLREGYTGSDTQYF	TGTGCAAGTCGCTTAAGGGAAGGGTATACAGGGTCAGATACGCAGTATTTT
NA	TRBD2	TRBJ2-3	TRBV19	CASSTGLAGAVDTQYF	TGTGCCAGTAGTACCGGGCTAGCGGGAGCGGTAGATACGCAGTATTTT
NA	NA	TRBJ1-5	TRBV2	CASSGIANQPQHF	TGTGCCAGCAGTGGGATAGCCAATCAGCCCCAGCATTTT
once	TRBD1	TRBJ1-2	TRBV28	CASSPQGALKTNYGYTF	TGTGCCAGCAGTCCACAGGGGGCGCTGAAAACTAACTATGGCTACACCTTC
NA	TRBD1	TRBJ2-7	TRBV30	CASDRGPYEQYF	TGTGCCAGTGACAGGGGACCCTACGAGCAGTACTTC
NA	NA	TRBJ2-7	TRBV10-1	CASSETSSHEQYF	TGCGCCAGCAGTGAGACTAGTTCCCACGAGCAGTACTTC
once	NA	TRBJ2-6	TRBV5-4	CASRRTGANVLTF	TGTGCCAGCAGGAGGACTGGGGCCAACGTCCTGACTTTC
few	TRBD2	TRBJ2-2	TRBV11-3	CASSLGLAGVTGELFF	TGTGCCAGCAGCTTAGGCCTAGCGGGAGTGACCGGGGAGCTGTTTTTT
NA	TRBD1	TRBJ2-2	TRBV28	CASSFRQGADNTGELFF	TGTGCCAGCAGTTTTCGTCAGGGGGCCGATAACACCGGGGAGCTGTTTTTT
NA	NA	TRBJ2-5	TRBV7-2	CASRTGVISQETQYF	TGTGCCAGCAGGACGGGAGTAATCAGCCAAGAGACCCAGTACTTC
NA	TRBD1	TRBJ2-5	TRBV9	CASSGGTGGQETQYF	TGTGCCAGCAGCGGAGGGACAGGGGGTCAAGAGACCCAGTACTTC
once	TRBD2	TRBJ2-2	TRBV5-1	CASRLRAGEGTGELFF	TGCGCCAGCAGACTAAGGGCGGGAGAGGGCACCGGGGAGCTGTTTTTT
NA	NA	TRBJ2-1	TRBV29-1	CSVAVGASYNEQFF	TGCAGCGTTGCGGTCGGGGCTTCCTACAATGAGCAGTTCTTC
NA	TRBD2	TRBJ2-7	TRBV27	CASSFSTSGRPYEQYF	TGTGCCAGCAGTTTTTCGACTAGCGGGAGGCCCTACGAGCAGTACTTC
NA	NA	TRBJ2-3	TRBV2	CASPGVSTQYF	TGTGCCAGCCCGGGGGTCTCCACGCAGTATTTT
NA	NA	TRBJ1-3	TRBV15	CATSRNRGVSGNTIYF	TGTGCCACCAGCAGAAATAGGGGGGTTTCTGGAAACACCATATATTTT
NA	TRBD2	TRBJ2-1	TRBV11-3	CASSSGLAGESYNEQFF	TGTGCCAGCAGCTCCGGACTAGCGGGAGAATCCTACAATGAGCAGTTCTTC
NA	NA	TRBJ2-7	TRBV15	CATSTPGRTSYEQYF	TGTGCCACCAGCACACCGGGACGAACCTCCTACGAGCAGTACTTC
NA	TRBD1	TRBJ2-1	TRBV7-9	CASSLVGQGAVEQFF	TGTGCCAGCAGCTTAGTTGGGCAGGGGGCTGTCGAGCAGTTCTTC
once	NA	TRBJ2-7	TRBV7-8	CASSLAQSSRGGYEQYF	TGTGCCAGCAGCTTAGCACAATCGTCCAGGGGGGGCTACGAGCAGTACTTC
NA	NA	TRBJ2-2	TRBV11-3	CASSLDPRQFTGELFF	TGTGCCAGCAGCTTAGATCCCCGACAGTTCACCGGGGAGCTGTTTTTT
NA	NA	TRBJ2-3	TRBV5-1	CASSSAGTDTQYF	TGCGCCAGCAGCTCCGCCGGCACAGATACGCAGTATTTT
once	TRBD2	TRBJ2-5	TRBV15	CATSNGSGGYETQYF	TGTGCCACCAGCAACGGGTCGGGAGGGTATGAGACCCAGTACTTC
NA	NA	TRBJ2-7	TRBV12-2	CASRPQGPVSYEQYF	TGTGCAAGTCGGCCACAGGGCCCGGTCTCCTACGAGCAGTACTTC
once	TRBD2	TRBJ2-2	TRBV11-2	CASSLGGLAGAGGELFF	TGTGCCAGCAGCTTAGGAGGACTAGCGGGAGCGGGTGGGGAGCTGTTTTTT
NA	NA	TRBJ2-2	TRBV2	CASRQGTGELFF	TGTGCCAGCCGCCAGGGGACCGGGGAGCTGTTTTTT
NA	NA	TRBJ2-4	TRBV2	CADRQLAKNIQYF	TGTGCCGACAGACAGCTAGCCAAAAACATTCAGTACTTC
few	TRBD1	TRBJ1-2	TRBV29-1	CSVPTYRGVSGYTF	TGCAGCGTTCCGACTTACAGGGGGGTTAGTGGCTACACCTTC
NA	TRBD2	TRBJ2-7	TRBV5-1	CASSLASGSLSEQYF	TGCGCCAGCAGCTTGGCTAGCGGGAGTCTCTCCGAGCAGTACTTC
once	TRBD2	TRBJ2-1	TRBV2	CASSAPLAGVYNEQFF	TGTGCCAGCAGTGCCCCACTAGCGGGAGTATACAATGAGCAGTTCTTC
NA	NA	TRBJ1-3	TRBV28	CASIAGDYTSGNTIYF	TGTGCCAGCATCGCGGGGGATTATACCTCTGGAAACACCATATATTTT
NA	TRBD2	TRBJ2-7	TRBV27	CASSPAGNRYYEQYF	TGTGCCAGCAGCCCAGCGGGAAACCGGTACTACGAGCAGTACTTC
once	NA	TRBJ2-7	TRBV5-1	CASSLFPSYEQYF	TGCGCCAGCAGCTTGTTCCCCAGCTACGAGCAGTACTTC
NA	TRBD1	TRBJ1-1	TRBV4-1	CASSQPRDRDTSEAFF	TGCGCCAGCAGCCAACCACGGGACAGGGACACCTCTGAAGCTTTCTTT
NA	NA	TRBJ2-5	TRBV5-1	CASSLVLIRYQETQYF	TGCGCCAGCAGCTTGGTTCTTATAAGATACCAAGAGACCCAGTACTTC
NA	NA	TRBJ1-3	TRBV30	CAWSGTLGGVGNTIYF	TGTGCCTGGAGTGGAACCCTGGGAGGGGTCGGAAACACCATATATTTT
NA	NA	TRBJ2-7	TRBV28	CASNRGTIIDEQYF	TGTGCCAGCAATAGGGGCACAATTATTGACGAGCAGTACTTC